This is a list of T cell receptor beta chains from one sample in a study of identical twins. TCRdb recomputed calls from the 5' RACE reads with MiXCR, one row per CDR3 protein. The table includes around 690,000 distinct CDR3 sequences, around 20% detected once. This sample also belongs to another study, concerning T cells expressing NK-cell markers.

The specimen was PBMCs. The receptor source for this set is a woman aged 18-29 years in good health. Each CDR3 is given with its conserved first and last residue. Fields, in order: CDR3 protein, CDR3 DNA, clone size, J gene, V gene, D gene. D genes are given only for firm matches. The listing skips clone size in some rows; elsewhere it reads once, few, many or a size class.

CASSLGTGRNYGYTF,TGCGCCAGCAGCTTGGGGACAGGCCGGAACTATGGCTACACCTTC,few,TRBJ1-2,TRBV5-1,TRBD1
CAISENRNEQFF,TGTGCCATCAGTGAGAACCGGAATGAGCAGTTCTTC,.,TRBJ2-1,TRBV10-3,.
CASSPGTGGRSEQFF,TGTGCCAGCAGCCCTGGGACAGGGGGCCGGAGTGAGCAGTTCTTC,.,TRBJ2-1,TRBV3-1,TRBD1
CAWSVRDRGLTNYGYTF,TGTGCCTGGAGCGTCCGGGACAGGGGGCTGACTAACTATGGCTACACCTTC,.,TRBJ1-2,TRBV30,TRBD1
CSARALDQTYEQYF,TGCAGTGCTAGAGCCCTGGACCAAACCTACGAGCAGTACTTC,.,TRBJ2-7,TRBV20-1,.
CASSPPLLGANVLTF,TGTGCCAGCTCACCACCCCTTTTAGGGGCCAACGTCCTGACTTTC,few,TRBJ2-6,TRBV18,.
CASSPREIGGNTIYF,TGTGCCAGCTCACCAAGGGAGATTGGGGGAAACACCATATATTTT,.,TRBJ1-3,TRBV18,.
CATWSGRIKNEQFF,TGTGCCACATGGAGCGGGAGGATTAAGAATGAGCAGTTCTTC,few,TRBJ2-1,TRBV6-1,TRBD2
CATSREAGGPGEQYF,TGTGCCACCAGCAGAGAGGCGGGAGGGCCAGGAGAGCAGTACTTC,.,TRBJ2-7,TRBV15,TRBD2
CASSLETGLVGTQYF,TGTGCCAGCAGCTTAGAGACAGGTCTTGTCGGGACCCAGTACTTC,few,TRBJ2-5,TRBV7-9,.
CASSHSVGILAKNIQYF,TGTGCCAGCAGCCATTCGGTTGGAATCCTAGCCAAAAACATTCAGTACTTC,.,TRBJ2-4,TRBV3-1,.
CASSLMTGKTYEQYF,TGTGCCAGCAGCTTGATGACAGGCAAAACCTACGAGCAGTACTTC,few,TRBJ2-7,TRBV5-5,.
CASSPRGGAGVNEQFF,TGTGCCAGCAGCCCCCGAGGGGGAGCGGGAGTCAATGAGCAGTTCTTC,.,TRBJ2-1,TRBV7-2,TRBD2
CSVPDGETYNEQFF,TGCAGTGTTCCGGACGGGGAAACCTACAATGAGCAGTTCTTC,few,TRBJ2-1,TRBV20-1,.
CASSLRGEQYF,TGTGCCAGCAGCTTAAGGGGGGAGCAGTACTTC,many,TRBJ2-7,TRBV12-3/TRBV12-4,.
CASSAQGRGTEAFF,TGTGCCAGCAGTGCTCAGGGGCGAGGGACTGAAGCTTTCTTT,few,TRBJ1-1,TRBV12-3/TRBV12-4,.
CSATVDAQYF,TGCAGTGCTACCGTGGATGCGCAGTATTTT,few,TRBJ2-3,TRBV20-1,.
CASRTSGGLYEQYF,TGTGCCAGTCGGACTAGCGGGGGGCTCTACGAGCAGTACTTC,few,TRBJ2-7,TRBV27,TRBD2
CASSYSASGRGEQYF,TGTGCCAGCAGTTACTCGGCTAGCGGGAGGGGCGAGCAGTACTTC,few,TRBJ2-7,TRBV6-5,TRBD2
CASTHPGQGRDTEAFF,TGTGCCAGCACTCACCCGGGACAGGGTAGGGACACTGAAGCTTTCTTT,.,TRBJ1-1,TRBV12-3/TRBV12-4,TRBD1
CASSSIPERREVETGELFF,TGTGCCAGTAGTAGTATCCCAGAAAGGCGGGAGGTGGAAACCGGGGAGCTGTTTTTT,few,TRBJ2-2,TRBV9,TRBD2
CASSGVSTIYF,TGTGCCAGCAGTGGAGTAAGCACCATATATTTT,.,TRBJ1-3,TRBV6-1,.
CASSPAPGGNQPQHF,TGCGCCAGCAGCCCGGCGCCCGGGGGAAATCAGCCCCAGCATTTT,.,TRBJ1-5,TRBV5-1,.
CASSFQRTDTGELFF,TGCGCCAGCAGCTTTCAAAGGACAGACACCGGGGAGCTGTTTTTT,few,TRBJ2-2,TRBV5-1,.
CASSPTQGSREKLFF,TGTGCCAGCAGCCCTACTCAGGGGAGTCGGGAAAAACTGTTTTTT,many,TRBJ1-4,TRBV7-8,.
CSATPGTVKGVQFF,TGCAGTGCAACCCCCGGGACGGTAAAGGGAGTGCAGTTCTTC,.,TRBJ2-1,TRBV20-1,.
CASSNQVSVSSGYTF,TGTGCCAGCAGTAACCAGGTGTCGGTCTCGAGTGGCTACACCTTC,.,TRBJ1-2,TRBV12-3/TRBV12-4,.
CASSPGTGQLAGYTF,TGTGCCAGCAGTCCCGGGACAGGCCAGCTTGCAGGCTACACCTTC,many,TRBJ1-2,TRBV12-3/TRBV12-4,TRBD1
CSASPTSGGSYEQYF,TGCAGTGCTAGTCCTACTAGCGGGGGCTCCTACGAGCAGTACTTC,many,TRBJ2-7,TRBV20-1,TRBD2
CASSSDSPNTGELFF,TGTGCCAGCAGTTCAGACAGCCCGAACACCGGGGAGCTGTTTTTT,.,TRBJ2-2,TRBV7-7,.
CASSSPKGTSGYNEQFF,TGTGCCAGCAGCTCCCCAAAGGGGACTAGCGGATACAATGAGCAGTTCTTC,few,TRBJ2-1,TRBV11-2,TRBD2
CASSEGRAGSETQYF,TGTGCCAGCAGTGAAGGGAGGGCAGGATCAGAGACCCAGTACTTC,.,TRBJ2-5,TRBV6-1,.
CASSLDVAGYYEQYF,TGCGCCAGCAGCTTGGATGTGGCGGGATACTACGAGCAGTACTTC,few,TRBJ2-7,TRBV5-1,.
CATSDPLRGELFF,TGTGCCACCAGTGACCCTCTTCGAGGGGAGCTGTTTTTT,few,TRBJ2-2,TRBV24-1,.
CSARDQRKQGLAGGNEQFF,TGCAGTGCTAGAGACCAACGGAAACAGGGACTAGCAGGTGGCAATGAGCAGTTCTTC,few,TRBJ2-1,TRBV20-1,TRBD2
CSVSVGIGNIQYF,TGCAGCGTTTCGGTAGGGATCGGAAACATTCAGTACTTC,few,TRBJ2-4,TRBV29-1,.
CASSLLGLNFAEQFF,TGTGCCAGCAGTTTACTGGGACTTAACTTCGCTGAGCAGTTCTTC,.,TRBJ2-1,TRBV27,.
CASSLASDDEKLFF,TGCGCCAGCAGCTTGGCCTCGGACGATGAAAAACTGTTTTTT,few,TRBJ1-4,TRBV5-1,.
CASSPDRSLSYEQYF,TGTGCCAGCAGTCCGGACAGGAGTCTCTCCTACGAGCAGTACTTC,many,TRBJ2-7,TRBV12-3/TRBV12-4,TRBD1
CAGTRSSEGYTF,TGTGCCGGGACCCGGAGCTCCGAAGGCTACACCTTC,few,TRBJ1-2,TRBV7-9,.
CSARDPGATNEKLFF,TGCAGTGCTAGAGATCCCGGTGCAACTAATGAAAAACTGTTTTTT,many,TRBJ1-4,TRBV20-1,.
CASSQRRGSQPQHF,TGTGCCAGCAGCCAACGGCGGGGGAGTCAGCCCCAGCATTTT,.,TRBJ1-5,TRBV5-6,.
CSSKRSQETQYF,TGCAGTTCGAAGCGGAGCCAAGAGACCCAGTACTTC,.,TRBJ2-5,TRBV20-1,.
CSAIWFGAGTYNEQFF,TGCAGTGCTATTTGGTTTGGAGCGGGGACTTACAATGAGCAGTTCTTC,.,TRBJ2-1,TRBV20-1,TRBD2
CSVSYTGELFF,TGCAGCGTTTCTTACACCGGGGAGCTGTTTTTT,.,TRBJ2-2,TRBV29-1,.